The clone carrying this T cell receptor (beta chain) was seen more than once but under ten times. Its antigen is as yet unknown. This CDR3 region has 17 residues. The germline V gene encodes CDR1 LNHDA and CDR2 SQIVND (reference sequence). The V end lost 4 bases, the J end lost 2 bases, and 18 bases lay between the germline ends. The repertoire came from unfractionated whole blood and reflected all unsorted peripheral T cells. Enrollment excluded donors with tumors, hepatitis B or C, or recent vaccination. These data are taken from a study of HIV-infected patients and healthy controls. The study's findings and limits: Compared with untreated HIV+ repertoires, healthy controls showed roughly threefold more distinct CDR3s and higher Shannon diversity.

cDNA was made from approximately 500 ng RNA using alpha and beta constant primers. Using multiplexing indices, alpha and beta chain libraries were generated apart by chain-specific third strand synthesis. Two random hexamers, added before amplification and joined, formed each molecule's 12-nucleotide barcode. TCRdb re-analysed the 5' RACE reads in MiXCR, keeping a single row per CDR3 protein. The sample shows thousands of distinct CDR3 sequences, around 8.5% of them seen only once. This sample comprised blood, obtained before antiretroviral therapy. The sequence was obtained from an adult with HIV infection. The donor label of this sample is uncertain. The gene calls are TRBV19 and TRBJ2-1; possibly TRBD2 for D (5 bases). The CDR3 DNA reads as TGTGCCAGTAGTAGGTGGGTGGGAGAGATTCCCTACAATGAGCAGTTCTTC. This codes for CASSRWVGEIPYNEQFF.